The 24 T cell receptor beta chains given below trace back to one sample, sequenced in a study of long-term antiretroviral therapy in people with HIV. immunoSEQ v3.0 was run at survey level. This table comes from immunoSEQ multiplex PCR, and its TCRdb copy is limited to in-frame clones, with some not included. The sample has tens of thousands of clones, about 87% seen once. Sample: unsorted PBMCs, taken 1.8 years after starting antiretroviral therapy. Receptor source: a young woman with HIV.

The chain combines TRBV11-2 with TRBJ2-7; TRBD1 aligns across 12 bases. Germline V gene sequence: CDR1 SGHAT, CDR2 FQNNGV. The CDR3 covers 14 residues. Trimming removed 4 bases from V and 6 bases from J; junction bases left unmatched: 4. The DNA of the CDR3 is TGTGCCAGCAGCTGGGGACAGGGGGCCCGCGAGCAGTACTTC. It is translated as CASSWGQGAREQYF.

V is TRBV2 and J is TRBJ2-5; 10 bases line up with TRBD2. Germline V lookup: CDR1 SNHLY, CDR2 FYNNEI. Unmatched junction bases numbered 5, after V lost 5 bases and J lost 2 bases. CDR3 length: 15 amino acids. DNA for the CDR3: TGTGCCAGCAGTCTAGGGACTAGCGCACAAGAGACCCAGTACTTC. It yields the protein CASSLGTSAQETQYF.

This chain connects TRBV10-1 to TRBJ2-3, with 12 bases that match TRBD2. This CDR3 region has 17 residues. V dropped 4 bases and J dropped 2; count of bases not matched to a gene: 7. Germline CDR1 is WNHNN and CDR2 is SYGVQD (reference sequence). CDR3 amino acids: CASSGSTSGRATDTQYF. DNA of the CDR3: TGCGCCAGCAGTGGGTCGACTAGCGGGAGAGCCACAGATACGCAGTATTTT.

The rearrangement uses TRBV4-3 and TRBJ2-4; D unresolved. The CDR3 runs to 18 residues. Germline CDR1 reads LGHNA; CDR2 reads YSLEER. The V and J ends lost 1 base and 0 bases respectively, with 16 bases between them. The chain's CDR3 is CASSQALQSGLAKNIQYF. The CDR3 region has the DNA TGCGCCAGCAGCCAAGCCCTTCAATCCGGGCTAGCCAAAAACATTCAGTACTTC.

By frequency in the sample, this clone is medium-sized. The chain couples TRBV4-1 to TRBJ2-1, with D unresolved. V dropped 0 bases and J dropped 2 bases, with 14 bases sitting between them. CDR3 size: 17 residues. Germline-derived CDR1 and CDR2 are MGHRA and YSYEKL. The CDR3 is CASSQDNPIIPYNEQFF. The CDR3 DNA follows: TGCGCCAGCAGCCAAGATAATCCCATAATCCCCTACAATGAGCAGTTCTTC.

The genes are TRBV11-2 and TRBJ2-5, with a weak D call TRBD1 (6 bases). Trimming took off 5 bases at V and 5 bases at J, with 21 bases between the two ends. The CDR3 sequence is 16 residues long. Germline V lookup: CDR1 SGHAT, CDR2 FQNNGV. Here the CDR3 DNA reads TGTGCCAGCAGCCAACCACAGGGTTTCCCTGATGAGACCCAGTACTTC. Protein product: CASSQPQGFPDETQYF.

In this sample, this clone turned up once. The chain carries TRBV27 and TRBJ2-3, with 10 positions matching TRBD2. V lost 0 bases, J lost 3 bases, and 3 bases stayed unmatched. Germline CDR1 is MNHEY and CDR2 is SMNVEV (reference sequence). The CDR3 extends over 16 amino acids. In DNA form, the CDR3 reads TGTGCCAGCAGTTTATCCCCTAGCGGGAGTACAGATACGCAGTATTTT. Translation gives CASSLSPSGSTDTQYF.

The CDR3 reads CASSLAAAAGRGDTQYF. CDR3 nucleotide sequence: TGCGCCAGCAGCTTGGCTGCGGCGGCAGGACGCGGGGATACGCAGTATTTT. The gene calls are TRBV5-1 and TRBJ2-3; D perhaps matches TRBD2 (5 bases). With 0 bases removed from V and 6 bases from J, the gap between germline ends came to 20 bases. Germline values: CDR1 SGHRS, CDR2 YFSETQ. This CDR3 is 17 amino acids long.

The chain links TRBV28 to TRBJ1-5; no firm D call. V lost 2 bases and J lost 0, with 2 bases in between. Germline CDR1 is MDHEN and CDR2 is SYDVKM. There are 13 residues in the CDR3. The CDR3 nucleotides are TGTGCCAGCAGTTTACCTAGCAATCAGCCCCAGCATTTT. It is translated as CASSLPSNQPQHF.

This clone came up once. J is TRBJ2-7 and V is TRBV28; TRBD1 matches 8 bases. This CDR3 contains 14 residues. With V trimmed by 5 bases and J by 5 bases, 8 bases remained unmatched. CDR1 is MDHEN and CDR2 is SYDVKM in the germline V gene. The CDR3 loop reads CASSPQDRAHEQYF. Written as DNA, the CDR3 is TGTGCCAGCAGTCCCCAGGACAGGGCCCACGAGCAGTACTTC.

The DNA of the CDR3 is TGTGCCAGCTGGGGGGATCGGGGGGAAAAACTGTTTTTT. It yields the protein CASWGDRGEKLFF. This rearrangement joins TRBV7-8 to TRBJ1-4; possibly TRBD1 for D (5 bases). CDR3 length equals 13 residues. V lost 8 bases and J 8 bases, leaving 15 bases between the germline ends. Germline loops: CDR1 SGHVS, CDR2 FQNEAQ.

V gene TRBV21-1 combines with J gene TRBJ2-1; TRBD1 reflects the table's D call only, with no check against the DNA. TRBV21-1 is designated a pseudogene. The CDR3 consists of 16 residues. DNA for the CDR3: TGTGCCAGCAGCAAAGAACAGGGAAATCCCTACAATGAGCAGTTCTTC. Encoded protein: CASSKEQGNPYNEQFF.

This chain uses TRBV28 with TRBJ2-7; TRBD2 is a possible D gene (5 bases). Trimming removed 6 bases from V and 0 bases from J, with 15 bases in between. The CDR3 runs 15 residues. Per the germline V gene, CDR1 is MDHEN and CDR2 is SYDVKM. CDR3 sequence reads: CASSPPGISSYEQYF. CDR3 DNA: TGTGCCAGCAGCCCCCCGGGGATTAGCTCCTACGAGCAGTACTTC.

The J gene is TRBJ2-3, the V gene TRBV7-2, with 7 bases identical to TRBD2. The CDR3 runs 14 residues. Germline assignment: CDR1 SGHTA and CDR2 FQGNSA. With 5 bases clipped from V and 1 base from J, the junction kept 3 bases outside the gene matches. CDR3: CASSPREGTDTQYF. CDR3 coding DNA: TGTGCCAGCAGCCCCCGGGAGGGCACAGATACGCAGTATTTT.

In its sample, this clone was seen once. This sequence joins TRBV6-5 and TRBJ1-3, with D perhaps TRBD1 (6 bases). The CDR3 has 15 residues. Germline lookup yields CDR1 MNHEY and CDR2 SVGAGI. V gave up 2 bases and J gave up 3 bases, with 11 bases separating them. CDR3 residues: CASSYGGSSGNTIYF. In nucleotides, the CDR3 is TGTGCCAGCAGTTACGGGGGCTCAAGTGGAAACACCATATATTTT.

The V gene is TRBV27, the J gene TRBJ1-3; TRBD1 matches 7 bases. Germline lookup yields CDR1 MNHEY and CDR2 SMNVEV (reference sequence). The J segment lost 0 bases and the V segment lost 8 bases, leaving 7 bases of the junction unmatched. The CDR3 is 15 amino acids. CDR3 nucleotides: TGTGCCAGCGGGGTACAGGGGACCTCTGGAAACACCATATATTTT. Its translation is CASGVQGTSGNTIYF.

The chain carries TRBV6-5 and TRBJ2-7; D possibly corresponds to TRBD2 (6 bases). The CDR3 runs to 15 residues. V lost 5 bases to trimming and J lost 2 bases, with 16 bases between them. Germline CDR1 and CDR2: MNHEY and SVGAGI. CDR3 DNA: TGTGCCAGCAGTCGCCCTCTAGCGTCCCCCTACGAGCAGTACTTC. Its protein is CASSRPLASPYEQYF.

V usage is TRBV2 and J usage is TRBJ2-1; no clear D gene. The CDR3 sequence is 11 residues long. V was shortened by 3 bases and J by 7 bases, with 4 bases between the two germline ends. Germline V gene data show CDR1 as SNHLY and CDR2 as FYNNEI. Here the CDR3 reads CASSDQNEQFF. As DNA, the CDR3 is TGTGCCAGCAGTGATCAAAATGAGCAGTTCTTC. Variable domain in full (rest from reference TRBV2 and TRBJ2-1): EPEVTQTPSHQVTQMGQEVILRCVPISNHLYFYWYRQILGQKVEFLVSFYNNEISEKSEIFDDQFSVERPDGSNFTLKIRSTKLEDSAMYFCASSDQNEQFFGPGTRLTVL.

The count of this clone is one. CDR3 sequence (DNA): TGTGCTAGTGGTCTATATGATCAGCCCCAGCATTTT. Translated, it gives CASGLYDQPQHF. The chain recombines TRBV12-5 with TRBJ1-5; D is unresolved. The CDR3 totals 12 residues. Germline values: CDR1 LGHNT, CDR2 FRNRAP. V lost 5 bases and J 5 bases, leaving 7 bases between the germline ends.

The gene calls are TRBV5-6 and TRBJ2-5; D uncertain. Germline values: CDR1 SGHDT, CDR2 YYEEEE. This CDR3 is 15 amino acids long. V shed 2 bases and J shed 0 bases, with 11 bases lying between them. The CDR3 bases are TGTGCCAGCAGCTTTTCAGCAAGGTACCAAGAGACCCAGTACTTC. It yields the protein CASSFSARYQETQYF.

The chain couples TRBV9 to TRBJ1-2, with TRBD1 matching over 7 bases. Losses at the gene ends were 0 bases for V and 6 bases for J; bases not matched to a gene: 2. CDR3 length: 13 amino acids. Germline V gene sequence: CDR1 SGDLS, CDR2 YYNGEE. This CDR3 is CASSVDRGHGYTF. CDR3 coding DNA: TGTGCCAGCAGCGTAGACAGGGGTCATGGCTACACCTTC. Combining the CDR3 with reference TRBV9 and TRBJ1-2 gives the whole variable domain DSGVTQTPKHLITATGQRVTLRCSPRSGDLSVYWYQQSLDQGLQFLIQYYNGEERAKGNILERFSAQQFPDLHSELNLSSLELGDSALYFCASSVDRGHGYTFGSGTRLTVV.

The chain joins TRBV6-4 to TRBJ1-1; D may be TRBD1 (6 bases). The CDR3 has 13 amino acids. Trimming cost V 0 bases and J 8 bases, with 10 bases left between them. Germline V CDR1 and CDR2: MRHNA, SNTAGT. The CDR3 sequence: CASSDSQGREAFF. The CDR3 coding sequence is TGTGCCAGCAGTGACTCTCAGGGGAGAGAAGCTTTCTTT.

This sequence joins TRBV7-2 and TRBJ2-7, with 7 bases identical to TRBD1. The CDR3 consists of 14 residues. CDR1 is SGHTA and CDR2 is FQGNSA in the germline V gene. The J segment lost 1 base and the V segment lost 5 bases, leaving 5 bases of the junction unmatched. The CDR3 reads CASSLGQVSYEQYF. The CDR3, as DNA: TGTGCCAGCAGCCTAGGACAGGTTTCCTACGAGCAGTACTTC.

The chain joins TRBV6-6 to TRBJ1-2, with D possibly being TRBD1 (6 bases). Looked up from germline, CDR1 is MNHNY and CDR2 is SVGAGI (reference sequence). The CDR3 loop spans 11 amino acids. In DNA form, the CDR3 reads TGTAAGATACAGGGTACCGATGGCTACACCTTC. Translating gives CKIQGTDGYTF.